A single TCR beta chain is shown here with its context. Its binding antigen is unknown. Base quality data are lacking; no much larger clone is found one base away. These data are taken from a study of control samples from healthy donors and cancer patients (dated by TCRdb to about 2020). Libraries were constructed by the immunoSEQ multiplex PCR assay. This is the immuneACCESS table as TCRdb keeps it, with only in-frame sequences that have V and J called. A part of the clones is gone; compared with another copy, unresolved V genes explain less than half, and the rest is unexplained. In this sample the table shows some 110,000 clones, 85% to 95% of which occur a single time. The ten largest clonotypes hold around 2.5% of the sample. The clonotype originates from a man aged 25-45 years in good health. Input material: blood.

The encoded CDR3 is CAGTGTSGEETQYF. The bases read TGTGCCGGAACCGGGACTAGCGGCGAAGAGACCCAGTACTTC. The chain was built from TRBV7-9 and TRBJ2-5, with 11 bases aligning to TRBD2. The CDR3 has 14 amino acids, counting the end cysteine and phenylalanine. Only the CDR3 region is kept as DNA, spanning 42 bases read in frame from base 1. V loses 11 bases at its end and J loses 3 bases; junction bases beyond the gene matches: 8. For CDR1 and CDR2, the germline V gene (reference sequence) lists SEHNR and FQNEAQ.